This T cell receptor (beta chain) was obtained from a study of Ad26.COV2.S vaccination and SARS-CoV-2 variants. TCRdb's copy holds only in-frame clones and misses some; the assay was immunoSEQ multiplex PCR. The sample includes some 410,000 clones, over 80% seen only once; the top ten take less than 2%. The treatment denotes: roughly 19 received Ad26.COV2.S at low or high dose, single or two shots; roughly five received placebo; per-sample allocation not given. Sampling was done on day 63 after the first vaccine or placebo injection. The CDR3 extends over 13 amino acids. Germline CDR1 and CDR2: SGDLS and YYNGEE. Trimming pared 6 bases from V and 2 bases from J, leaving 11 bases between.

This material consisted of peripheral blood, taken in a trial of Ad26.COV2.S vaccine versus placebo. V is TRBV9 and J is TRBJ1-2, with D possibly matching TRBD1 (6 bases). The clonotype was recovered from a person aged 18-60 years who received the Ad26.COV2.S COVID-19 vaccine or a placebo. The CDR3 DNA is TGTGCCAGCACCTCACAGGGAAACTATGGCTACACCTTC. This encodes CASTSQGNYGYTF.